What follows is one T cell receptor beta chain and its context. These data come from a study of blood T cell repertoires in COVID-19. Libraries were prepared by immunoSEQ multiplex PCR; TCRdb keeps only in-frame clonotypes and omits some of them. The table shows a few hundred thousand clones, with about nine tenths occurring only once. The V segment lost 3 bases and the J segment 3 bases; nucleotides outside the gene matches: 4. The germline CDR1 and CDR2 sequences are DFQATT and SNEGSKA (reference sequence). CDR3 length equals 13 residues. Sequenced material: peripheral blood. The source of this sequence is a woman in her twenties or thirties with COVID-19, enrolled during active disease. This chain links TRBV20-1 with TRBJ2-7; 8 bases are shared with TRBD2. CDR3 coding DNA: TGCAGTGCTAGTCGGGAGGGGGTCTACGAGCAGTACTTC. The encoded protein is CSASREGVYEQYF.